One T cell receptor (beta chain) is described in this entry. Original methodology: Estimation of nucleated cell counts was performed using reference gene primer amplification. Produced via immunoSEQ multiplex PCR; TCRdb's table is partial and in-frame only. For V, J and clone size, that table is used; D and trimming come from the DNA. The sample includes roughly 330,000 clones, around 87% seen only once; the top ten take less than 6%. These data are taken from a study of blood T cell repertoires in COVID-19. The wider study: From T cells, B-cell-depleted T cells, or PBMCs came the material, which was cDNA or gDNA.

The CDR3 is 15 residues long. Germline V CDR1 and CDR2: GTSNPN, SVGIG (reference sequence). V was pared by 0 bases and J by 2 bases, with 11 bases between. Sample: PBMCs or T cells enriched from blood (not recorded which). This chain joins TRBV30 and TRBJ2-1; the D is unclear. The clonotype originates from a woman aged 25 to 45 who had recovered from COVID-19. CDR3 protein: CAWSVRVVPYNEQFF. The DNA for the CDR3 is TGTGCCTGGAGTGTACGAGTGGTCCCCTACAATGAGCAGTTCTTC.